This T cell receptor beta chain was identified in a study of neoadjuvant anti-PD-1 for oral cavity cancer (dated by TCRdb to the early 2020s). Regarding the study in general: Before curative-intent surgical resection, most patients were given three to four biweekly doses of nivolumab at 3 mg/kg. Under RECIST 1.1, patients with complete response, partial response or stable disease were classed as responders, and patients with progression were classed as non-responders. The parent correlative cohort had over ten patients and a response rate of 33%. Patients without progression received a fourth nivolumab dose around day 43 and underwent definitive surgical resection on days 50-56. Results the study describes overall, beyond this receptor: After neoadjuvant nivolumab, T cell clonality (Gini index) in PBMCs was significantly higher in non-responders than in responders. Only a few patients per response group were included in the TCR analyses, and larger cohorts for validation were called for by the authors. A higher pretreatment blood Treg/Th17 ratio correlated with both higher pretreatment blood TCRbeta clonality and lower post-treatment tumor TCRbeta clonality.

The CDR3 runs 13 residues from the cysteine to the phenylalanine. This entry keeps only the CDR3 DNA: 39 bases, framed from base 1. From the germline V gene (reference sequence), CDR1 is SSHAT and CDR2 is FNYEAQ. The time point label of this sample denotes: after neoadjuvant nivolumab, at surgical resection. The patients had newly diagnosed stage II-IVA oral cavity squamous cell carcinoma and had not received any prior systemic or radiation treatment. Everyone in the cohort had locally advanced, HPV-negative oral cavity squamous cell carcinoma. Peripheral blood mononuclear cells were analyzed directly, without maintenance or expansion in culture. Samples were obtained from a longitudinal correlative study of a single-arm phase II trial of neoadjuvant nivolumab in oral cavity squamous cell carcinoma. Genomic DNA-based TCRbeta sequencing was performed on subject-matched pre- and post-treatment PBMCs and tumors from three responders and three non-responders. Peripheral blood mononuclear cells were drawn once before nivolumab treatment and a second time after treatment, when surgery took place. The Maxwell RSC DNA from Cells kit was used to extract genomic DNA from PBMCs.

For deep sequencing of PBMC libraries, mostly roughly 520 ng of input genomic DNA was used, and six replicates were run per sample. Following the manufacturer's instructions, the team built TCRbeta libraries using the immunoSEQ hsTCRbeta kit. The completed libraries were mixed into a single pool at 3 nM, then sequenced with an Illumina NovaSeq 6000 S4 flow cell. Turning to the authors' computational methods: The immunoSEQ Analyzer was used for raw data preprocessing and quality control. The analysis was limited to productive rearrangements, and each clonotype was defined by a unique CDR3 amino acid sequence. Repertoire clonality was estimated as the Gini-Simpson index, computed with the R package tcR. Student's t test was used to compare Gini indices, while Pearson correlation assessed associations with tumor size change. As stored in TCRdb, this immuneACCESS dataset retains in-frame rearrangements with V and J assigned. A fraction of the clones does not appear; measured against another copy, unresolved V genes explain less than half of the discrepancy, and the remainder lacks a known reason. That table is the source of V, J and clone size, and D and trimming were worked out from the DNA. Present in this sample are roughly 46,000 clones, 60% to 80% of which were seen just once. Jointly, the top ten make up more than 4.5% of the sample.

Note on this clone: Its target antigen remains unknown. Base-call qualities are not available, and no considerably larger clone is one nucleotide away.

The chain was built from TRBV7-7 and TRBJ2-2; no D gene is confidently identified. The starting material was PBMCs, obtained after nivolumab (anti-PD-1) treatment. The TCR originated in a person aged 35-79 years with oral cavity squamous cell carcinoma. The CDR3 protein is CASPEPNTGELFF. The nucleotide sequence is TGTGCTAGCCCGGAGCCGAACACCGGGGAGCTGTTTTTT.